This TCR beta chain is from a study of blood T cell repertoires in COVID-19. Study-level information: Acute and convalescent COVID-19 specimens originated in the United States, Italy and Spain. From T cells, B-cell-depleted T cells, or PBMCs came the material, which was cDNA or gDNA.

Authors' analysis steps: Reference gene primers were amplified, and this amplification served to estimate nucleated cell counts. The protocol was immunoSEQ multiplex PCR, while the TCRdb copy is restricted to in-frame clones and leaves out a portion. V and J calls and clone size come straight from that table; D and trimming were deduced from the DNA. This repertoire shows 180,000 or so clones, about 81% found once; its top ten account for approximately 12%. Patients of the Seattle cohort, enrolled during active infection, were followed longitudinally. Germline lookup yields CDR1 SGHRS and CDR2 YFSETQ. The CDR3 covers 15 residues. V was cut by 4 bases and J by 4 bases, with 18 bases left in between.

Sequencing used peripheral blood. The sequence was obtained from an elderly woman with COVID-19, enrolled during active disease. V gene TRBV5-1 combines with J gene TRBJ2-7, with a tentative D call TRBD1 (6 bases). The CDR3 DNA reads TGCGCCAGCAGCAGTGGACAGCTCACTTATTACGAGCAGTACTTC. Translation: CASSSGQLTYYEQYF.